Reported below is one T cell receptor (beta chain). Its specificity is not known. At the DNA level, this CDR3 is encoded by other sequences in the same sample as well. Measured with immunoSEQ multiplex PCR; TCRdb has only the in-frame clones, and not every one. The sample has about 120,000 clones, around 88% seen once. Germline V gene lookup returns CDR1 SGHTA and CDR2 FQGNSA. CDR3 size: 14 residues. V gave up 5 bases and J gave up 1 base, with 9 bases separating them. This sample is drawn from a study of PD-L1 blockade in urothelial cancer. Study results and caveats: Better survival was predicted when blood TCR clonality before treatment fell below the median.

Time point: peripheral blood 6 weeks after treatment start. The chain is built from TRBV7-2 and TRBJ2-4; tentatively, D is TRBD1 (6 bases). The source of this sequence is a man aged 50-60 years with urothelial cancer. The sequenced sample was PBMCs, obtained around atezolizumab (anti-PD-L1) treatment. CDR3 amino acids: CASSPRGAKNIQYF. CDR3 coding DNA: TGTGCCAGCAGCCCGAGGGGGGCCAAAAACATTCAGTACTTC.